Described below is a single TCR beta chain sequence and its context. Its antigen remains unidentified. Base qualities are not provided; no much larger clone lies one nucleotide away. Library construction relied on PCR. At the Johns Hopkins FTIC core, DNA from the cultured CD4+ T cells underwent TCR sequencing with the Oncomine TCR Beta short-read assay. The QIAamp micro DNA kit was used to extract genomic DNA from the cultured CD4+ T cells. Oncomine TCR Beta libraries made from cultured CD4+ T cells were pooled using unique dual indexes and sequenced on an Illumina iSeq 100. As for how the authors treated the data: Non-productive sequences were removed, and CDR3s not starting with C, not ending with F or W, or shorter than 7 amino acids were discarded. The MANAFEST web application identified antigen-specific clonotypes by comparing peptide-stimulated wells against reference wells and other culture wells. Positive clones required FDR below 0.05, an odds ratio above 5, and productive frequency above 0.1% in at least two of three replicate wells. Clonotypes that were significantly expanded in both SARS-CoV-2 spike wells and at least one common cold coronavirus spike condition were defined as cross-reactive. CDR3 homology was assessed with Levenshtein distances (stringdist) and unrooted phylogenetic trees (ape) in R version 3.6.1. TCRdb redid the processing of the public reads, applying fastp at Q25 and MiXCR, and retained in-frame beta chains. For every CDR3 protein sequence, its rows merge into one entry that carries the most common genes and DNA. The V and J calls come from TCRdb's annotation, not from the publication. The table for this sample lists approximately 15,000 distinct CDR3 sequences; around a third of them were counted only once. About a sixth of the sample is taken by the ten largest.

The sample belongs to a study of vaccination and CD4 T cells after COVID-19 (dated by TCRdb to between 2021 and 2023). Regarding the study in general: Convalescent patients had a positive SARS-CoV-2 result on nasal swab PCR, and of these patients, nine had mild disease and one had severe disease. In the convalescent cohort there were six males and four females, among whom were two Hispanic individuals, seven Caucasians, two Asians and one multiracial person. Participants got two doses of the Pfizer-BioNTech BNT162b2 vaccine (n=8) or two doses of the Moderna mRNA-1273 vaccine (n=2). Post-COVID blood samples from convalescent patients were collected a median of around 110 days after diagnosis, with a range of 35 to 161 days. As controls, cultures received a CEFX viral epitope pool (the positive control), an HIV-1 Nef peptide pool (the negative control), or no peptide at all. In ten to eleven COVID-19 convalescent patients and a handful of infection-naive healthy vaccine recipients, researchers compared the spike-specific CD4+ TCR repertoire from before mRNA vaccination with the repertoire from after. Overlapping spike peptide pools from SARS-CoV-2 and from the common cold coronaviruses HCoV-NL63, HCoV-OC43 and HCoV-229E were used as culture stimuli. The time from the second vaccine dose to post-vaccine blood sampling had a median of roughly 79 days and ranged from about 12 to 250 days.

Per the publication, the treatment or condition label means: roughly 10-day PBMC culture with coronavirus spike peptide pools or control peptides (ViraFEST assay). The ViraFEST assay was used in the study, in which antigen-specific T cells were expanded with peptide pools and expanded clonotypes were subsequently identified by TCR sequencing. The convalescent patients' positive SARS-CoV-2 PCR tests fell between March and December 2020, which was before the Alpha, Beta and Delta variants emerged in the United States. Each well held around 1.9 million PBMCs cultured with around 10 ug/ml peptide pools in IMDM containing around 5.5% human AB serum and roughly 10 IU/ml IL-2. Half of the culture medium was replaced with fresh IL-2-containing medium on days 3 and 7. Once the cells had been in culture for approximately 10 days, the EasySep CD4+ T cell isolation kit was used to isolate CD4+ T cells by negative selection. Ficoll-Paque Plus gradient centrifugation was used to isolate PBMCs from whole blood, and the isolated PBMCs were then either used fresh or cryopreserved at -140C. Each culture condition was generally run in triplicate wells.

The investigation overall reported the following: In convalescent patients, nearly all vaccine-specific clones (304 of 307) were found to be mono-reactive for SARS-CoV-2 spike rather than cross-reactive with common cold coronaviruses. The median count of SARS-CoV-2-reactive clonotypes went up from 20 to 25 after infection to approximately 40 after vaccination, although the change was not significant. The number of convalescent patients in the study was relatively small, and the study did not examine early timepoints following natural infection. Among the post-vaccine SARS-CoV-2-reactive clones in convalescent patients, a median around 86% showed up only after vaccination, which suggests vaccine-specific priming.

The material sequenced was cultured CD4+ T cells from blood. This sequence was found in a human donor with COVID-19.

The CDR3 region reads CASSPKTSGGTYEQYF. The DNA sequence is TGTGCCAGCTCACCAAAGACTAGCGGGGGGACCTACGAGCAGTACTTC. Recombination connected TRBV18 to TRBJ2-7, and TRBD2 aligns with 13 junction nucleotides. Taken from cysteine to phenylalanine, the CDR3 has 16 residues. Left in the record is the CDR3 DNA by itself, 48 bases read in frame from the first base. CDR1 and CDR2 were assigned from the germline V gene as KGHSH and LQKENI. After removal of 2 bases from V and 2 bases from J, the junction retains 3 bases not matched to a gene. Joined to the reference TRBV18 and TRBJ2-7 proteins, this CDR3 gives the full variable domain: NAGVMQNPRHLVRRRGQEARLRCSPMKGHSHVYWYRQLPEEGLKFMVYLQKENIIDESGMPKERFSAEFPKEGPSILRIQQVVRGDSAAYFCASSPKTSGGTYEQYFGPGTRLTVT.